This T cell receptor beta chain is drawn from a study of T cells expressing NK-cell markers. Whole-study context: Researchers got TCR beta repertoires out of sorted CD3+CD56+NKG2C+, CD3+CD56+NKG2C- and CD3+CD56-NKG2C+ T cells.

After re-calling the 5' RACE reads, TCRdb lists one entry per CDR3 protein, DNA absent. The sample holds about 540,000 distinct CDR3 sequences. This CDR3 is 15 amino acids long. Germline V gene data show CDR1 as SNHLY and CDR2 as FYNNEI. The chain has TRBV2 and TRBJ2-1; TCRdb indicates TRBD1, and absent DNA this call remains unverified. Sequencing input: blood T cells: a sorted CD56 or NKG2C T cell subset, CD4+ or CD8+ T cells, or bulk PBMC T cells (not recorded which). This sequence originates from a man aged 18 to 35 in good health. The CDR3 spells CASNPGQGSYNEQFF.